The entry below gives a single TCR beta chain sequence along with its context. TCRdb keeps only in-frame clones here, not all; method: immunoSEQ multiplex PCR. The data show 35,000 to 40,000 clones, about four fifths seen once. The sample originates from a study of blood T cell repertoires in COVID-19. This CDR3 contains 16 residues. Trimming at V came to 3 bases and at J to 2 bases, leaving 8 bases not matched to a gene. Per germline, CDR1 MDHEN and CDR2 SYDVKM. Sequenced input: peripheral blood. V usage is TRBV28 and J usage is TRBJ2-7, with 9 bases matching TRBD2. The receptor's source is a human donor with acute or convalescent COVID-19. The donor label of this sample is uncertain. The CDR3 DNA reads TGTGCCAGCAGTTTTCGACGTAGCGGGGGAACCTACGAGCAGTACTTC. The encoded protein is CASSFRRSGGTYEQYF.